This TCR beta chain comes out of a study of shared clonotypes between healthy human individuals. Naive CD8 cells lacked CD45RO and underwent positive selection for CCR7, leaving out terminally differentiated effector memory CD45RA+ cells. This CDR3 comprises 16 residues. Germline CDR1 MNHEY, CDR2 SMNVEV (reference sequence). Deletions cut 2 bases from V and 0 bases from J, with 14 bases between. Over several immunoSEQ plates, each subset's genomic DNA was distributed in even portions. In replicate PCRs of sorted subsets, roughly 210 ng DNA, roughly 31,000 T cell genomes, was used. Measured with immunoSEQ multiplex PCR; TCRdb has only the in-frame clones, and not every one. Of over 2,000,000 clones in the sample, over 85% were seen once.

The rearrangement links TRBV27 to TRBJ2-7; a possible D gene is TRBD2 (5 bases). Sequenced sample: naive CD8+ T cells from PBMCs. The receptor's source is a man aged 18 to 29 in good health. Some clones in this sample may be carry-over from other donors' samples. CDR3 in amino acids: CASSLIPEGNSYEQYF. The CDR3 nucleotides are TGTGCCAGCAGTTTAATCCCCGAGGGAAACTCCTACGAGCAGTACTTC.